This T cell receptor beta chain was recovered during a study of shared clonotypes between healthy human individuals. Trimming shortened V by 0 bases and J by 10 bases, and 15 bases separated the two germline ends. The germline gives CDR1 SNHLY, CDR2 FYNNEI. This CDR3 spans 14 amino acids. Clones were sequenced by immunoSEQ multiplex PCR, and TCRdb holds only the in-frame ones, with some missing. The sample has about 490,000 clones, over 60% seen once; the top ten hold over 10%. The sequence came from a woman in her thirties or forties in good health. Some clones in this sample may be carry-over from other donors' samples. The sample comprised PBMCs. The J gene is TRBJ1-2, the V gene TRBV2; D call uncertain. The CDR3 loop is CASSEAPIEFDYTF. CDR3 DNA sequence: TGTGCCAGCAGTGAAGCCCCGATTGAGTTTGACTACACCTTC.